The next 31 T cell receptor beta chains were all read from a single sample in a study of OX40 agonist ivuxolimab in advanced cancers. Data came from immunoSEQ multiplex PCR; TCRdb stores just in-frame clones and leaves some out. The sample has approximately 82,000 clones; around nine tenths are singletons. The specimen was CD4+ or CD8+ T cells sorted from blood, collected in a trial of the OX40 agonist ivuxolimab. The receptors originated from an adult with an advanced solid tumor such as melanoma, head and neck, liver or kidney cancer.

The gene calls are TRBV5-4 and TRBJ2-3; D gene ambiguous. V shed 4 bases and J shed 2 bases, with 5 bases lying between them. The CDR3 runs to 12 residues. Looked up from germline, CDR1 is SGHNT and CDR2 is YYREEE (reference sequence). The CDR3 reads CASSRNTDTQYF. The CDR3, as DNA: TGTGCCAGCAGCCGGAACACAGATACGCAGTATTTT.

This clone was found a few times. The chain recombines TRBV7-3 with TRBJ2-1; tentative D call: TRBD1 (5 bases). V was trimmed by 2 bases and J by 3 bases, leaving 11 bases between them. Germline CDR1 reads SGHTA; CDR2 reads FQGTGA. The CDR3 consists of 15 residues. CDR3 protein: CASSLGQGNYNEQFF. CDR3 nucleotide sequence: TGTGCCAGCAGCTTAGGGCAGGGTAACTACAATGAGCAGTTCTTC.

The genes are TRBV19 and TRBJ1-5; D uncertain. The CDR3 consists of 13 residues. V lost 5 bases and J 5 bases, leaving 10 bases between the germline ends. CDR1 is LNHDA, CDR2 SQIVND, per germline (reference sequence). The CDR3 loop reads CASSGGVDQPQHF. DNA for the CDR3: TGTGCCAGTAGTGGCGGGGTAGATCAGCCCCAGCATTTT.

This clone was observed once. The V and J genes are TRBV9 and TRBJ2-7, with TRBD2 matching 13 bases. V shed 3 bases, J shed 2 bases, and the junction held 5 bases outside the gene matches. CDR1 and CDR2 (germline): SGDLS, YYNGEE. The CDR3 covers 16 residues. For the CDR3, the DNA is TGTGCCAGCAGCGCGAGCGGGACTAGCGGGACCTACGAGCAGTACTTC. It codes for CASSASGTSGTYEQYF.

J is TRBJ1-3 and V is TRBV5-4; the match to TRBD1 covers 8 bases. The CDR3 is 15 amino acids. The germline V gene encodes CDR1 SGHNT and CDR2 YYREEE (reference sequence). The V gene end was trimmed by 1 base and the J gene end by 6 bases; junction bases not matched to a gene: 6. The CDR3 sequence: CASSLMTGVENTIYF. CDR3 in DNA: TGTGCCAGCAGCTTGATGACAGGGGTTGAAAACACCATATATTTT.

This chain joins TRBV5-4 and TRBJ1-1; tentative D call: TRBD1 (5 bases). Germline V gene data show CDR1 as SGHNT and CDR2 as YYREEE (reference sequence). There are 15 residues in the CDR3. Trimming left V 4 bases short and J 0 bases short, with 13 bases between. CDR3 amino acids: CASSRGGELNTEAFF. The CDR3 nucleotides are TGTGCCAGCAGCCGCGGGGGGGAACTGAACACTGAAGCTTTCTTT. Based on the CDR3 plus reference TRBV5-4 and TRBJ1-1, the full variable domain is ETGVTQSPTHLIKTRGQQVTLRCSSQSGHNTVSWYQQALGQGPQFIFQYYREEENGRGNFPPRFSGLQFPNYSSELNVNALELDDSALYLCASSRGGELNTEAFFGQGTRLTVV.

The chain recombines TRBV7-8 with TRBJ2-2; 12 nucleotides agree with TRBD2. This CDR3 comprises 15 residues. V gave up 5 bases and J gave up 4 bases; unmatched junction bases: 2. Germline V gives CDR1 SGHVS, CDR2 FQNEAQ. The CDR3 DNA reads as TGTGCCAGCAGCCCGACTAGCGGGAGCACCGGGGAGCTGTTTTTT. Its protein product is CASSPTSGSTGELFF. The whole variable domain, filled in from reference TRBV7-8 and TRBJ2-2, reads GAGVSQSPRYKVAKRGQDVALRCDPISGHVSLFWYQQALGQGPEFLTYFQNEAQLDKSGLPSDRFFAERPEGSVSTLKIQRTQQEDSAVYLCASSPTSGSTGELFFGEGSRLTVL.

Written as DNA, the CDR3 is TGTGCCAGCAGTTTGCTAGCGGGAGGGCCGAACACCGGGGAGCTGTTTTTT. This codes for CASSLLAGGPNTGELFF. The chain carries TRBV7-3 and TRBJ2-2, with 12 bases aligning to TRBD2. Losses at the gene ends were 6 bases for V and 0 bases for J; bases not matched to a gene: 5. CDR3 length: 17 amino acids. Looked up from germline, CDR1 is SGHTA and CDR2 is FQGTGA.

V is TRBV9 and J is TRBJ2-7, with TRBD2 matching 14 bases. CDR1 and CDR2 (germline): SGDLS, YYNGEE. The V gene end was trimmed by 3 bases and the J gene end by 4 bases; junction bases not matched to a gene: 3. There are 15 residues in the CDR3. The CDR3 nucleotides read TGTGCCAGCAGCGAGGGACTAGCGGGGGAATACGAGCAGTACTTC. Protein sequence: CASSEGLAGEYEQYF.

In DNA form, the CDR3 reads TGCGCCAGCAGCTCGTCGAGGGGGGAGGGTCCCTTTAAAGAGACCCAGTACTTC. Encoded protein: CASSSSRGEGPFKETQYF. The rearrangement uses TRBV5-1 and TRBJ2-5; the D gene is possibly TRBD2 (7 bases). This CDR3 spans 18 amino acids. Germline CDR1 is SGHRS and CDR2 is YFSETQ. The germline V and J ends were trimmed by 3 bases and 3 bases, with 24 bases remaining between them.

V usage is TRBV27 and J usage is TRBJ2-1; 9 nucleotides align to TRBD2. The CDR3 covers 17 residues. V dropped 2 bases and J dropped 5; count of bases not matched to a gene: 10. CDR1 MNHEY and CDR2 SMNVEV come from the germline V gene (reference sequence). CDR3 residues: CASSLRAAGGSNNEQFF. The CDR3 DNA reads TGTGCCAGCAGTTTAAGGGCTGCGGGAGGGTCCAACAATGAGCAGTTCTTC.

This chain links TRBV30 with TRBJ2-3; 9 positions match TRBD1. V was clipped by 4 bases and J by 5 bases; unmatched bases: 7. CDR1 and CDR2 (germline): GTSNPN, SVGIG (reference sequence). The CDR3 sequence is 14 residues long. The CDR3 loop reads CAWTAGQGVDTQYF. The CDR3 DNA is TGTGCCTGGACTGCGGGACAGGGTGTAGATACGCAGTATTTT.

The CDR3 sequence is CASSASYEQYF. The CDR3 bases are TGTGCCAGCAGTGCTTCCTACGAGCAGTACTTC. This chain links TRBV6-1 with TRBJ2-7; no clear D. V lost 4 bases and J 1 base, leaving 2 bases between the germline ends. Germline CDR1 is MNHNS and CDR2 is SASEGT. This CDR3 contains 11 residues.

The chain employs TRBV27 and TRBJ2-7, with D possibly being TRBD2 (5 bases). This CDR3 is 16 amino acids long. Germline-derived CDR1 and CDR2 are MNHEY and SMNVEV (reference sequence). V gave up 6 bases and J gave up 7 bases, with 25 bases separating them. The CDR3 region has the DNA TGTGCCAGCAGGCTGACGGACTTGACCCTCTTGGGGGAGCAGTACTTC. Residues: CASRLTDLTLLGEQYF.

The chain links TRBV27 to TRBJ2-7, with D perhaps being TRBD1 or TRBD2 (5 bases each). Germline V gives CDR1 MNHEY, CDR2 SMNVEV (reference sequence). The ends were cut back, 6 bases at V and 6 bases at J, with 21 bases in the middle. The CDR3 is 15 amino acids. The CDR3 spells CASRNNGAQRGEQYF. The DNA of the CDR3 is TGTGCCAGCAGGAACAACGGGGCCCAACGAGGCGAGCAGTACTTC.

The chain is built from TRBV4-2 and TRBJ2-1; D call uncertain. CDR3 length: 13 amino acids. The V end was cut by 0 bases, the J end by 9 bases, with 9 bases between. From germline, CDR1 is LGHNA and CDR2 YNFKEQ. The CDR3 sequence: CASSQDWVTEQFF. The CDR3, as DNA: TGTGCCAGCAGCCAAGATTGGGTGACTGAGCAGTTCTTC.

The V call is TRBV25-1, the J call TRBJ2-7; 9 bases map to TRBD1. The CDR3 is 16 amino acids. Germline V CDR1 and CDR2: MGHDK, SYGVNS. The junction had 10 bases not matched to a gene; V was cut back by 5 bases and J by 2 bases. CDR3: CASSNTGTGKPYEQYF. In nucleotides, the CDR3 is TGTGCCAGCAGTAACACCGGGACAGGGAAACCCTACGAGCAGTACTTC.

Written as DNA, the CDR3 is TGTGCCACCCTTGTAAGCGGAGAAGCTTTCTTT. Translated: CATLVSGEAFF. The chain links TRBV10-3 to TRBJ1-1, with D unclear. The CDR3 runs to 11 residues. Per the germline V gene, CDR1 is ENHRY and CDR2 is SYGVKD. With 10 bases removed from V and 8 bases from J, the gap between germline ends came to 14 bases.

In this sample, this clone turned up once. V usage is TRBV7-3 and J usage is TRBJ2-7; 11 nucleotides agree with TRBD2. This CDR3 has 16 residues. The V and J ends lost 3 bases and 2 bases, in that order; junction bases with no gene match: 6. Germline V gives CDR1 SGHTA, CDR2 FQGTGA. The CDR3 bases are TGTGCCAGCAGCTTGGGGACTAGCGGAGGGGCCTACGAGCAGTACTTC. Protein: CASSLGTSGGAYEQYF.

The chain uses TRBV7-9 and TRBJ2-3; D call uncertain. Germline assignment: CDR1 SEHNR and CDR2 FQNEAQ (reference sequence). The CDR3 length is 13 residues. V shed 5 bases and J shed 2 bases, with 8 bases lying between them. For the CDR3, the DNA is TGTGCCAGCAGCCACCCAAACACAGATACGCAGTATTTT. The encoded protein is CASSHPNTDTQYF.

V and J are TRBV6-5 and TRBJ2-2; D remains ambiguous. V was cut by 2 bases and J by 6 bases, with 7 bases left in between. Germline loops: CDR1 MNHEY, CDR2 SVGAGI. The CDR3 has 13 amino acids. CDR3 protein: CASSYLGSGELFF. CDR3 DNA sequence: TGTGCCAGCAGTTACCTGGGCTCCGGGGAGCTGTTTTTT.

Written as DNA, the CDR3 is TGTGCCAGCAGTGAAATAGCGGGACCCTACAATGAGCAGTTCTTC. Amino acid sequence: CASSEIAGPYNEQFF. The gene calls are TRBV2 and TRBJ2-1; 8 bases align to TRBD2. After removal of 2 bases from V and 2 bases from J, the junction contained 2 bases not matched to a gene. Germline V CDR1 and CDR2: SNHLY, FYNNEI. The CDR3 length is 15 residues.

CDR3 sequence reads: CASLRGLTEAFF. The CDR3 DNA follows: TGTGCTTCTTTAAGGGGGCTCACTGAAGCTTTCTTT. The gene calls are TRBV30 and TRBJ1-1; 7 bases align to TRBD1. CDR1 is GTSNPN, CDR2 SVGIG, per germline (reference sequence). This CDR3 is built from 12 residues. The full variable domain, with the rest looked up from reference TRBV30 and TRBJ1-1, is SQTIHQWPATLVQPVGSPLSLECTVEGTSNPNLYWYRQAAGRGLQLLFYSVGIGQISSEVPQNLSASRPQDRQFILSSKKLLLSDSGFYLCASLRGLTEAFFGQGTRLTVV.

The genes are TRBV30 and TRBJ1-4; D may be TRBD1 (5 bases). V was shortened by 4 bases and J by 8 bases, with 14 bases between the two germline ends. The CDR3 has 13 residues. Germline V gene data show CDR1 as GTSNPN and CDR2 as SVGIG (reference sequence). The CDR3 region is CAWNQGLKEKLFF. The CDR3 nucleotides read TGTGCCTGGAATCAGGGACTGAAAGAAAAACTGTTTTTT.

The DNA for the CDR3 is TGCAGCGTCCAGACAGGGTTTAACACCGGGGAGCTGTTTTTT. It translates to CSVQTGFNTGELFF. V and J are TRBV29-1 and TRBJ2-2; the match to TRBD1 covers 7 bases. The germline V gene has CDR1 SQVTM and CDR2 ANQGSEA. With V trimmed by 6 bases and J by 2 bases, 6 bases remained unmatched. This CDR3 region has 14 residues.

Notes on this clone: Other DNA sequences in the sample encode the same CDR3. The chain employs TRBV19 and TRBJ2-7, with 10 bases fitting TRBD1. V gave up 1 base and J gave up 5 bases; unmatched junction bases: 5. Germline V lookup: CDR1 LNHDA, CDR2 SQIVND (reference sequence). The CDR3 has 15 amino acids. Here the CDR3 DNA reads TGTGCCAGTAGTATAGGCCGGGACAGGGGCCACGAGCAGTACTTC. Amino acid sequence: CASSIGRDRGHEQYF.

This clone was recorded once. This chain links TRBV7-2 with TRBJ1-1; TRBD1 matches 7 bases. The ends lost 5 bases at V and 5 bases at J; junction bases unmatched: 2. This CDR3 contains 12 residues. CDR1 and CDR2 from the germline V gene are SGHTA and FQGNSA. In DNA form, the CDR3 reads TGTGCCAGCAGCAAGACAGGGACTGAAGCTTTCTTT. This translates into CASSKTGTEAFF.

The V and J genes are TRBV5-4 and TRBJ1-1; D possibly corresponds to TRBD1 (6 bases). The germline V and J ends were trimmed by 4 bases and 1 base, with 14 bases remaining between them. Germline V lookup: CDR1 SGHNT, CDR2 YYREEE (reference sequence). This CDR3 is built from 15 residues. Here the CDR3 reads CASSTPGHGNTEAFF. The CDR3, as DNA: TGTGCCAGCAGCACCCCGGGACATGGGAACACTGAAGCTTTCTTT.

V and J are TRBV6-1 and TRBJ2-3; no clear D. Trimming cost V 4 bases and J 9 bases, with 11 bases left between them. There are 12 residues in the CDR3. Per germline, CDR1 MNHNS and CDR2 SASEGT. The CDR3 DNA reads TGTGCCAGCAGTGTACAAGGCGACACGCAGTATTTT. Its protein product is CASSVQGDTQYF.

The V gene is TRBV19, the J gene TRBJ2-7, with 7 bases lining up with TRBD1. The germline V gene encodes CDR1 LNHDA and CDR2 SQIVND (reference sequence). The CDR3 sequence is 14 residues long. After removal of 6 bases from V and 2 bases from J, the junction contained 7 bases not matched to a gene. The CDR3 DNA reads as TGTGCCAGTAGAGGGAACAGGGGCACCTACGAGCAGTACTTC. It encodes CASRGNRGTYEQYF.

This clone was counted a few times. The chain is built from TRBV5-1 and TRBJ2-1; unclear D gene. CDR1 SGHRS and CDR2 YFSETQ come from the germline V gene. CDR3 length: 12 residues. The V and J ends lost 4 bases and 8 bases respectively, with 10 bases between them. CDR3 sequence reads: CASSPDSDEQFF. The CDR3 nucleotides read TGCGCCAGCAGCCCCGACTCCGATGAGCAGTTCTTC. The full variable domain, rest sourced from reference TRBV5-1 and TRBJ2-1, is KAGVTQTPRYLIKTRGQQVTLSCSPISGHRSVSWYQQTPGQGLQFLFEYFSETQRNKGNFPGRFSGRQFSNSRSEMNVSTLELGDSALYLCASSPDSDEQFFGPGTRLTVL.